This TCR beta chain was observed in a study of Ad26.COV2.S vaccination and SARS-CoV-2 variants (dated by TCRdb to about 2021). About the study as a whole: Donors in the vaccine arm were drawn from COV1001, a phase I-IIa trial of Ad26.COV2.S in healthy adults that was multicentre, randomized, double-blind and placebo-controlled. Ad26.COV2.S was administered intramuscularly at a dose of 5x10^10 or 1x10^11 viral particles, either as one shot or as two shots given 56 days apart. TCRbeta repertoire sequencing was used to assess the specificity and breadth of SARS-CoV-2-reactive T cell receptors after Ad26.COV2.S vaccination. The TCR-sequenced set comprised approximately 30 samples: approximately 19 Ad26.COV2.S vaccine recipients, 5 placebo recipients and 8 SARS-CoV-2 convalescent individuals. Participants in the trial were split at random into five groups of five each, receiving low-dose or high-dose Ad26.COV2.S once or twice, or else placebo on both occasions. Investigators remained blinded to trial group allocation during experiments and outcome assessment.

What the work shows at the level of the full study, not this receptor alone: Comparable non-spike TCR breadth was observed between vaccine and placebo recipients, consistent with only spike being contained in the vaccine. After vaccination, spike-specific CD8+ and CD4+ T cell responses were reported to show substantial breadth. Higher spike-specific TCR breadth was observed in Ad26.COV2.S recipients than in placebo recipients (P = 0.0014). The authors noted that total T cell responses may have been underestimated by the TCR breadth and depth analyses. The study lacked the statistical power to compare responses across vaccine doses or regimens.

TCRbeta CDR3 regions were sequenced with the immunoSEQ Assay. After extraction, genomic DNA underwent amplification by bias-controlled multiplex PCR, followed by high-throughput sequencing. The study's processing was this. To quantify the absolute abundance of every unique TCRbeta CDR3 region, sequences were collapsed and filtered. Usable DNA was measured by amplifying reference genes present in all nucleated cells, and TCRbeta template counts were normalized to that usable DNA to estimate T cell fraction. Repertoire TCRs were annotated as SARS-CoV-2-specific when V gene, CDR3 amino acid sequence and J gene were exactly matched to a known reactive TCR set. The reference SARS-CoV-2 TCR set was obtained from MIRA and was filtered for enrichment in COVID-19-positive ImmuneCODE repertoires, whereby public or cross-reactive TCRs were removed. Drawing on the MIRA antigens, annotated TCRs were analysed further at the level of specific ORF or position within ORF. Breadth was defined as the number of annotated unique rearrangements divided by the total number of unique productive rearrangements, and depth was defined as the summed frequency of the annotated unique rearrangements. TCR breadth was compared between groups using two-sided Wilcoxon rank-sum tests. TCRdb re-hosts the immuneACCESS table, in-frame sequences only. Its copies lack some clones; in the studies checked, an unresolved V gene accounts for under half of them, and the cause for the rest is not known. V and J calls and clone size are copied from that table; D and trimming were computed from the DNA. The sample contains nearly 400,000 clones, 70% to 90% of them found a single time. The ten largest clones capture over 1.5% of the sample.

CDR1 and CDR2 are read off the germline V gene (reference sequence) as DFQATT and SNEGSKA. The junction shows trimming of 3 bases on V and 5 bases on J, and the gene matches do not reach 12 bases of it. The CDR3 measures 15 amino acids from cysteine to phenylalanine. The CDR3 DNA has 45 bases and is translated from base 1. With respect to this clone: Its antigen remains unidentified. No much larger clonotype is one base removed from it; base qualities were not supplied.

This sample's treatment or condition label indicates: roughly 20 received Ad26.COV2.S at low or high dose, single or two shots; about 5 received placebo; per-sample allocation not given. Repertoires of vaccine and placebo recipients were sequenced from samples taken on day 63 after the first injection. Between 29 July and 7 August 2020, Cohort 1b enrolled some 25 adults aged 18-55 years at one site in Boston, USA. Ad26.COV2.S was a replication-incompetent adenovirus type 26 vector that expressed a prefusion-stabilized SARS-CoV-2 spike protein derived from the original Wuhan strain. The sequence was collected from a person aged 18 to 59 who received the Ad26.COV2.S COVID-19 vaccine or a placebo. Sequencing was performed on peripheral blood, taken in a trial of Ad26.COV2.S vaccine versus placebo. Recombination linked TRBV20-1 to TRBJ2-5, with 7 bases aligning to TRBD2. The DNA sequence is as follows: TGCAGTGCTAGTGAGGCTAGCGGCTTCGGGGAGACCCAGTACTTC. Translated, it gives CSASEASGFGETQYF.